This TCR beta chain was identified in a study of shared clonotypes between healthy human individuals. The CDR3 runs to 15 residues. The germline CDR1 and CDR2 sequences are MNHEY and SMNVEV (reference sequence). Trimming at V came to 5 bases and at J to 10 bases, leaving 10 bases not matched to a gene. Terminally differentiated effector memory CD45RA+ cells were excluded from the naive CD8 cells, which were CD45RO-negative and positively selected for CCR7. In the original workflow: Junction-only immunoSEQ data arrived without quality scores, meaning filtering differed. The data were produced by immunoSEQ multiplex PCR, yet TCRdb's version contains in-frame clones alone and is incomplete. V, J and clone size were drawn from that table, and D and trimming were deduced from the DNA. The sample contains roughly 2,000,000 clones, just under 95% of which appear only once. Study-wide results and caveats: Clonotypes shared by all four donors outscored non-shared clonotypes in generation probability.

With regard to this clone: Antigen: not known.

The sample consisted of naive CD8+ T cells from PBMCs. The gene calls are TRBV27 and TRBJ2-1; TRBD2 matches at 11 bases. This TCR came from a man aged 18-30 years in good health. Some clones in this sample may be carry-over from other donors' samples. CDR3 protein: CASSVRGTSGWEQFF. Here the CDR3 DNA reads TGTGCCAGCAGTGTACGAGGGACTAGCGGCTGGGAGCAGTTCTTC.